This T cell receptor (beta chain) was recovered during a study of radiation and T cells in renal cell carcinoma. As for time point: blood 4 weeks post-SBRT, at nephrectomy. Treatment described: 15 Gy SBRT to primary tumor, nephrectomy 4 weeks later. Nephrectomy followed 15 Gy stereotactic body radiation by 4 weeks. The protocol was immunoSEQ multiplex PCR, while the TCRdb copy is restricted to in-frame clones and leaves out a portion. The table shows 30,000 to 40,000 clones, with 65% to 85% occurring only once. V lost 2 bases to trimming and J lost 4 bases, with 20 bases between them. Germline CDR1 and CDR2: KGHSH and LQKENI. This CDR3 is 17 amino acids long.

This receptor was obtained from a man aged 55-75 years with renal cell carcinoma. The chain joins TRBV18 to TRBJ1-1; tentatively, D is TRBD1 (6 bases). Sequencing used blood, obtained from a patient whose treatment included radiotherapy and nephrectomy. CDR3 protein: CASSPSAAGHLSTEAFF. The DNA for the CDR3 is TGTGCCAGCTCACCATCCGCCGCGGGACACCTGAGCACTGAAGCTTTCTTT.